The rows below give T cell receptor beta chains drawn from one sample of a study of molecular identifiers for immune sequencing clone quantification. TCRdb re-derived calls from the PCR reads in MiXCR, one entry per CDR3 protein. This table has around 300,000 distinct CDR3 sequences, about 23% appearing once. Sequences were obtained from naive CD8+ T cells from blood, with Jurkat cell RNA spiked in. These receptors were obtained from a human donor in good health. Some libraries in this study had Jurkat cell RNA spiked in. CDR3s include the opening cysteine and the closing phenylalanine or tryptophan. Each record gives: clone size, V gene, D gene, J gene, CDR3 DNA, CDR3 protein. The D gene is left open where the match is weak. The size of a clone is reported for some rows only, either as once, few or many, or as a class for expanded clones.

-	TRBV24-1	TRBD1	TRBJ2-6	TGTGCCACCAGGGACAGGGAGTACCCTAGCTCTGGGGCCAACGTCCTGACTTTC	CATRDREYPSSGANVLTF
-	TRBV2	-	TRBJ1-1	TGTGCCAGCAGTGGGCGGGGTTCCAGCGAGAACACTGAAGCTTTCTTT	CASSGRGSSENTEAFF
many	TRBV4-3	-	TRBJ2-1	TGCGCCAGCAGCCCCGTCGGCCAGCGGAGTTACAATGAGCAGTTCTTC	CASSPVGQRSYNEQFF
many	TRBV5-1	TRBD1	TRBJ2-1	TGCGCCAGCCAAATAAATACCGGGACAGGACTTCTCAATGAGCAGTTCTTC	CASQINTGTGLLNEQFF
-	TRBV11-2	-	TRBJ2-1	TGTGCCAGCAGCTTAATCCCTCCTTTAGACAGGAGATCCTACAATGAGCAGTTCTTC	CASSLIPPLDRRSYNEQFF
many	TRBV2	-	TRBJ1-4	TGTGCCAGCAGTACCCCTCACGGGGGAGGGGAAAAACTGTTTTTT	CASSTPHGGGEKLFF
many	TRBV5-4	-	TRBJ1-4	TGTGCCAGCAGCTCCACAGGATACTCTGAAAAACTGTTTTTT	CASSSTGYSEKLFF
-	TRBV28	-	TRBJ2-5	TGTGCCAGCAATCCACTAGCCTACGTGGAGACCCAGTACTTC	CASNPLAYVETQYF
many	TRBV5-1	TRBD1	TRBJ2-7	TGCGCCAGCAGCGAGGGACAGGGTTTCTACGAGCAGTACTTC	CASSEGQGFYEQYF
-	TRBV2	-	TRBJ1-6	TGTGCCACCTTGATATCGGCTAGTTCACCCCTCCACTTT	CATLISASSPLHF
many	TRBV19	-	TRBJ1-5	TGTGCCAGTAGTGCAGGGGGCAATCAGCCCCAGCATTTT	CASSAGGNQPQHF
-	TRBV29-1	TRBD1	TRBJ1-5	TGCAGCGCAGCTACAGGGGCGTTCAATCAGCCCCAGCATTTT	CSAATGAFNQPQHF
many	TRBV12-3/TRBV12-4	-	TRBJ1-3	TGTGCCAGCACCTTCCCGATGGCAGGAAACACCATATATTTT	CASTFPMAGNTIYF
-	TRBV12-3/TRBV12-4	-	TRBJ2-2	TGTGCCAGCAGTCGGACCTGGAACACCGGGGAGCTGTTTTTT	CASSRTWNTGELFF
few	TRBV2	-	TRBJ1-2	TGTGCCAGCAGTGAAGTCCCCAGCACTTATGGCTACACCTTC	CASSEVPSTYGYTF
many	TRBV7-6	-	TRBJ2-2	TGTGCCAGCAGCTTAGTCAGGGCAGGGCCCGCGGTCACCGGGGAGCTGTTTTTT	CASSLVRAGPAVTGELFF
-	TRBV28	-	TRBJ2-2	TGTGCCAGCAGTTTACAGACCGGGGAGCCGTTTTTT	CASSLQTGEPFF
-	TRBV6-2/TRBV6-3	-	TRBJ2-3	TGTGCCAGCAGTTATGAGGCGTTGAGCACAGATACGCAGTATTTT	CASSYEALSTDTQYF
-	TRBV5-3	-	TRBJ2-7	TGTGCCAGCAGCTTGCGGGACGAGCGGTACTTC	CASSLRDERYF
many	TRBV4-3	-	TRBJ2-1	TGCGCCAGCAGCCAAGCGGACGTCTCCTACAATGAGCAGTTCTTC	CASSQADVSYNEQFF
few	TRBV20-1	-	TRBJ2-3	TGCAGTGCTAACTACCAAGCCCAAGATACGCAGTATTTT	CSANYQAQDTQYF
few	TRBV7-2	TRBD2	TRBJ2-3	TGTGCCAGCAGCATGGGTGGCGGGGGTTCGGATACGCAGTATTTT	CASSMGGGGSDTQYF
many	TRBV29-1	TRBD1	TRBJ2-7	TGCAGCGTTGGTAGGGGACAGGGGGACCGAGAGCAGTACTTC	CSVGRGQGDREQYF
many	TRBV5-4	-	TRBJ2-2	TGTGCCAGCAGCACGAACAGGATGGGCGGGGAGCTGTTTTTT	CASSTNRMGGELFF
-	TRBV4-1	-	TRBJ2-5	TGCGCCAGCAGCCAAAACGGGCAACAAGAGACCCAGTACTTC	CASSQNGQQETQYF
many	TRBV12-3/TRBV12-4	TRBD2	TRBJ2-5	TGTGCCAGCAGTTTTAGCGGGAGCGATTCGGTTGGTCAAGAGACCCAGTACTTC	CASSFSGSDSVGQETQYF
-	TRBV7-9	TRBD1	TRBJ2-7	TGTGCCAGCTCTGCAAGGACAGGGATTTTGTACGAGCAGTACTTC	CASSARTGILYEQYF
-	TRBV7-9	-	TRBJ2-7	TGTGCCAGCAGCTTGGGGGACCCCAAGGAGCAGTACTTC	CASSLGDPKEQYF
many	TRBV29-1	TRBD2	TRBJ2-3	TGCAGCGTTGATAAGACTAGCGGCACAGATACGCAGTATTTT	CSVDKTSGTDTQYF
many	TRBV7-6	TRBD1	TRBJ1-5	TGTGCCAGCAGCGAAACAGGGGTACGACAGCCCCAGCATTTT	CASSETGVRQPQHF
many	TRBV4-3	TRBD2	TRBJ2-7	TGCGCCAGCAGCCTGGACCCCGGACTAGGCTACGAGCAGTACTTC	CASSLDPGLGYEQYF
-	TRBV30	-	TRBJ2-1	TGTGCCTGGGGGGAAACGGGAGTAGGCTACAATGAGCAGTTCTTC	CAWGETGVGYNEQFF
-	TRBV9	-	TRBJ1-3	TGTGCCAGCAGCGTAGGGGCCGGGGCCTCTGGAAACACCATATATTTT	CASSVGAGASGNTIYF